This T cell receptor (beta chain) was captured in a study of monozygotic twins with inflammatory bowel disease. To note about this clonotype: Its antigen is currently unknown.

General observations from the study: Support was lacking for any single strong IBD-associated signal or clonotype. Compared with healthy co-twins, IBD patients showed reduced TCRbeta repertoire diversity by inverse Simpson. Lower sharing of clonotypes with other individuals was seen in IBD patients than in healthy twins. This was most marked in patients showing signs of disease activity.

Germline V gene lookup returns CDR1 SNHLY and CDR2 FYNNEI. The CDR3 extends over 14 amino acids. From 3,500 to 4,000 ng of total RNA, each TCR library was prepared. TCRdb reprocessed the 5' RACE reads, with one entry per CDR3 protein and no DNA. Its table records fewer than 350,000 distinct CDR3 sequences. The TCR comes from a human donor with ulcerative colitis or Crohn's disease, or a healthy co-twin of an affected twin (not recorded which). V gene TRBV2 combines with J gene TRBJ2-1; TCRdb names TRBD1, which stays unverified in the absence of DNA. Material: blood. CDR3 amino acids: CASRGPPPRDEQIF.